Listed here are 17 T cell receptor beta chains from one sample, sequenced in a study of blood T cell repertoires in COVID-19. Using immunoSEQ multiplex PCR, the repertoire was profiled, and TCRdb retains in-frame clones only, with some absent. This table has more than 110,000 clones, about 75% appearing once. The sequencing input was PBMCs or T cells enriched from blood (not recorded which). The source of these receptors is a woman aged 45 to 65 who had recovered from COVID-19.

The rearrangement joins TRBV7-2 to TRBJ1-3, with 7 bases aligning to TRBD1. With V trimmed by 5 bases and J by 1 base, 8 bases remained unmatched. CDR1 and CDR2 from the germline V gene are SGHTA and FQGNSA. The CDR3 is made up of 16 amino acids. DNA for the CDR3: TGTGCCAGCAGCATTGGGACAGATAATTCTGGAAACACCATATATTTT. It codes for CASSIGTDNSGNTIYF.

The chain joins TRBV18 to TRBJ1-2; D unclear. Trimming cost V 3 bases and J 6 bases, with 5 bases left between them. Germline assignment: CDR1 KGHSH and CDR2 LQKENI. The CDR3 totals 11 residues. The CDR3 region is CASSPQDGYTF. The DNA of the CDR3 is TGTGCCAGCTCACCCCAGGATGGCTACACCTTC.

The V call is TRBV5-4, the J call TRBJ2-3; TRBD2 agrees at 7 bases. CDR1 is SGHNT, CDR2 YYREEE, per germline (reference sequence). V trimming: 3 bases; J trimming: 0 bases; junction bases outside the gene matches: 4. The CDR3 contains 15 residues. The CDR3 DNA sequence: TGTGCCAGCAGCTCCGGGACTACTAGCACAGATACGCAGTATTTT. It translates to CASSSGTTSTDTQYF.

The V and J genes are TRBV5-4 and TRBJ1-1; D is unclear. V lost 0 bases to trimming and J lost 4 bases, with 10 bases between them. This CDR3 region has 14 residues. Germline V gene sequence: CDR1 SGHNT, CDR2 YYREEE (reference sequence). CDR3 loop: CASSLGAGSTEAFF. The CDR3 bases are TGTGCCAGCAGCTTGGGGGCGGGGAGCACTGAAGCTTTCTTT.

V gene TRBV5-8 combines with J gene TRBJ1-3; D may be TRBD1 (6 bases). V was cut by 3 bases and J by 0 bases, with 16 bases left in between. The CDR3 consists of 17 residues. Germline V lookup: CDR1 SGHTS, CDR2 YDEGEE. In DNA, the CDR3 is TGTGCCAGCAGCTACCACTCCGGGACACACTCTGGAAACACCATATATTTT. Translated: CASSYHSGTHSGNTIYF.

The rearrangement links TRBV27 to TRBJ2-1; tentative D call: TRBD2 (6 bases). Trimming stripped 3 bases from V and 0 bases from J, with 12 bases between. CDR1 is MNHEY and CDR2 is SMNVEV in the germline V gene (reference sequence). The CDR3 is 16 residues long. In DNA form, the CDR3 reads TGTGCCAGCAGTTTTCTGCCGGGAGCCTCCTACAATGAGCAGTTCTTC. Protein sequence: CASSFLPGASYNEQFF.

This chain connects TRBV4-1 to TRBJ2-7; D perhaps matches TRBD1 (5 bases). Germline lookup yields CDR1 MGHRA and CDR2 YSYEKL. Trimming took 0 bases from V and 7 from J, leaving 16 bases between them. The CDR3 is 15 residues long. The CDR3 is CASSQEAGMGWEQYF. CDR3 bases: TGCGCCAGCAGCCAAGAAGCAGGGATGGGGTGGGAGCAGTACTTC.

The V gene is TRBV27, the J gene TRBJ2-3, with no clear D. V lost 6 bases, J lost 2 bases, and 6 bases lay in between. The CDR3 contains 12 residues. CDR1 and CDR2 (germline): MNHEY, SMNVEV (reference sequence). CDR3 DNA: TGTGCCAGCAGCAAATTCACAGATACGCAGTATTTT. Its protein is CASSKFTDTQYF.

The chain links TRBV24-1 to TRBJ2-3, with 9 nucleotides matching TRBD1. J gave up 2 bases and V 4 bases, and 9 bases lay outside the gene matches. Germline lookup yields CDR1 KGHDR and CDR2 SFDVKD. This CDR3 spans 17 amino acids. The CDR3: CATSDPAGTGYTDTQYF. In DNA form, the CDR3 reads TGTGCCACCAGTGACCCTGCTGGGACAGGGTACACAGATACGCAGTATTTT.

The V and J genes are TRBV28 and TRBJ1-5, with TRBD1 matching 8 bases. CDR1 is MDHEN, CDR2 SYDVKM, per germline. Losses at the gene ends were 7 bases for V and 1 base for J; bases not matched to a gene: 6. This CDR3 is 15 amino acids long. CDR3 loop: CASTQQGVSNQPQHF. The DNA for the CDR3 is TGTGCCAGCACCCAACAGGGGGTGAGCAATCAGCCCCAGCATTTT.

The chain employs TRBV7-9 and TRBJ2-1; D uncertain. The CDR3 consists of 11 residues. The V end was cut by 4 bases, the J end by 7 bases, with 5 bases between. Looked up from germline, CDR1 is SEHNR and CDR2 is FQNEAQ (reference sequence). The CDR3 here is CASSYGNEQFF. CDR3 coding DNA: TGTGCCAGCAGCTACGGGAATGAGCAGTTCTTC.

The chain employs TRBV5-6 and TRBJ2-1; a weak D match, TRBD1 (5 bases). The CDR3 totals 12 residues. The germline V gene has CDR1 SGHDT and CDR2 YYEEEE. Deletions cut 2 bases from V and 7 bases from J, with 7 bases between. Written as DNA, the CDR3 is TGTGCCAGCAGCTTTAGGGGAAATGAGCAGTTCTTC. This gives the protein CASSFRGNEQFF. Together with reference TRBV5-6 and TRBJ2-1, the CDR3 gives the full variable domain: DAGVTQSPTHLIKTRGQQVTLRCSPKSGHDTVSWYQQALGQGPQFIFQYYEEEERQRGNFPDRFSGHQFPNYSSELNVNALLLGDSALYLCASSFRGNEQFFGPGTRLTVL.

This clone is a singleton in its sample. The gene calls are TRBV15 and TRBJ1-5, with 7 bases matching TRBD1. Germline V gives CDR1 LNHNV, CDR2 YYDKDF (reference sequence). This CDR3 contains 15 residues. V lost 2 bases and J lost 6; bases outside the gene matches: 7. The CDR3 region has the DNA TGTGCCACCAGCAGACCCTTGACAGGGAGTCAGCCCCAGCATTTT. Translated: CATSRPLTGSQPQHF. Full variable domain (rest looked up from reference TRBV15 and TRBJ1-5): DAMVIQNPRYQVTQFGKPVTLSCSQTLNHNVMYWYQQKSSQAPKLLFHYYDKDFNNEADTPDNFQSRRPNTSFCFLDIRSPGLGDTAMYLCATSRPLTGSQPQHFGDGTRLSIL.

The V gene is TRBV15, the J gene TRBJ1-2, with TRBD1 identical over 8 bases. V trimming: 1 base; J trimming: 0 bases; junction bases outside the gene matches: 10. The CDR3 covers 18 residues. Germline assignment: CDR1 LNHNV and CDR2 YYDKDF (reference sequence). The CDR3 DNA is TGTGCCACCAGCAGAGGGAGGGGGACAGGAGATTCTAACTATGGCTACACCTTC. This sequence encodes CATSRGRGTGDSNYGYTF.

CDR3 DNA: TGCGCCAGCAGCTTGGGCGGGAATCGGAATGAAAAACTGTTTTTT. Amino acids: CASSLGGNRNEKLFF. V is TRBV5-1 and J is TRBJ1-4; D gene ambiguous. From germline, CDR1 is SGHRS and CDR2 YFSETQ. The V end was cut by 0 bases, the J end by 5 bases, with 11 bases between. The CDR3 runs 15 residues.

In its sample, this clone was seen once. The chain has TRBV7-9 and TRBJ1-2; tentative D call: TRBD1 (6 bases). Trimming removed 5 bases from V and 8 bases from J, with 15 bases in between. This CDR3 is 13 amino acids long. Germline-derived CDR1 and CDR2 are SEHNR and FQNEAQ (reference sequence). In nucleotides, the CDR3 is TGTGCCAGCAGCCCAGGGGTTGTGCTGGGCTACACCTTC. It yields the protein CASSPGVVLGYTF.

The V and J genes are TRBV5-1 and TRBJ2-5, with 10 bases identical to TRBD1. Unmatched junction bases numbered 9, after V lost 9 bases and J lost 4 bases. Germline-derived CDR1 and CDR2 are SGHRS and YFSETQ. The CDR3 is 14 amino acids. The CDR3 DNA reads as TGCGCCACCGGCCCCGGACAGGGGGTAGAGACCCAGTACTTC. Protein: CATGPGQGVETQYF.